The entry below gives a single TCR beta chain sequence along with its context. This sample was taken from a study of blood T cells in healthy people across ages. Study background: Capture by template switching was about one barcoded beta molecule per two T cells.

Germline V lookup: CDR1 SGDLS, CDR2 YYNGEE. The CDR3 spans 14 residues. Trimming cost V 0 bases and J 4 bases, with 7 bases left between them. Then a second PCR, running roughly 7 to 11 cycles, was carried out with a sample-barcoded 5' primer and a J-beta primer mix. TCRdb processed the 5' RACE reads anew with MiXCR; each CDR3 protein has one entry. The table records about 1.1 million distinct CDR3 sequences, around two fifths of them present only once. Sequencing was done on a sample of blood. The TCR sequence derives from a man in his late teens or twenties in good health. The chain is built from TRBV9 and TRBJ1-4; D not certain. The DNA for the CDR3 is TGTGCCAGCAGCGTAGGCAGCCGTAATGAAAAACTGTTTTTT. Translation gives CASSVGSRNEKLFF. Full variable domain (missing parts from reference TRBV9 and TRBJ1-4): DSGVTQTPKHLITATGQRVTLRCSPRSGDLSVYWYQQSLDQGLQFLIQYYNGEERAKGNILERFSAQQFPDLHSELNLSSLELGDSALYFCASSVGSRNEKLFFGSGTQLSVL.